This passage covers 23 T cell receptor beta chains from one sample sequenced in a study of blood T cell repertoires in COVID-19. TCRdb's copy holds only in-frame clones and misses some; the assay was immunoSEQ multiplex PCR. The sample holds under 75,000 clones, approximately 88% seen once. What was sequenced was peripheral blood. The receptors here all came from a man aged 50-60 years with active COVID-19.

For the CDR3, the DNA is TGTGCCAGCCCGTTTCTAGCGGGGGAGGCCAATGAGCAGTTCTTC. Encoded protein: CASPFLAGEANEQFF. The V call is TRBV3-1 (or the pseudogene TRBV3-2), the J call TRBJ2-1, with 10 bases lining up with TRBD2. The CDR3 consists of 15 residues. V shed 8 bases and J 6 bases; nucleotides not matched to a gene: 10. Germline lookup yields CDR1 LGHDT and CDR2 YNNKEL (reference sequence).

With respect to this clone: The junction shows a germline mismatch at one end, possibly a read error. The J gene is TRBJ1-2, the V gene TRBV27; D is possibly TRBD1 (6 bases). Germline V gene sequence: CDR1 MNHEY, CDR2 SMNVEV (reference sequence). This CDR3 comprises 13 residues. CDR3 DNA sequence: TGTGCCAGCAGTTCCCAAGGGCGGACAGACCCCCTCTTC. It encodes CASSSQGRTDPLF.

V is TRBV6-1 and J is TRBJ2-3; the match to TRBD1 covers 8 bases. The germline CDR1 and CDR2 sequences are MNHNS and SASEGT. The CDR3 is 14 amino acids. The V gene end was trimmed by 2 bases and the J gene end by 5 bases; junction bases not matched to a gene: 3. The CDR3 DNA follows: TGTGCCAGCAGTGAAAGTACAGGGGGAGATACGCAGTATTTT. Translating gives CASSESTGGDTQYF.

The chain recombines TRBV3-1 (or the pseudogene TRBV3-2) with TRBJ2-3; D remains ambiguous. The V gene lost 1 base and the J gene lost 4 bases, with 6 bases spanning the gap. CDR1 and CDR2 from the germline V gene are LGHDT and YNNKEL (reference sequence). This CDR3 region has 13 residues. CDR3 nucleotide sequence: TGTGCCAGCAGCCAAGCGGCGGCAGATACGCAGTATTTT. It specifies CASSQAAADTQYF.

The rearrangement joins TRBV7-9 to TRBJ2-1; a weak D match, TRBD2 (5 bases). CDR1 and CDR2 from the germline V gene are SEHNR and FQNEAQ (reference sequence). The CDR3 sequence is 15 residues long. V gave up 3 bases and J gave up 6 bases, with 15 bases separating them. Here the CDR3 reads CASSFGLTGSNEQFF. CDR3 nucleotides: TGTGCCAGCAGCTTTGGACTCACGGGGAGCAATGAGCAGTTCTTC.

J is TRBJ1-5 and V is TRBV30; the match to TRBD1 covers 12 bases. Looked up from germline, CDR1 is GTSNPN and CDR2 is SVGIG (reference sequence). The CDR3 consists of 14 residues. V dropped 2 bases and J dropped 6; count of bases not matched to a gene: 2. CDR3 sequence reads: CAWSLGQGAQPQHF. In nucleotides, the CDR3 is TGTGCCTGGAGTCTGGGACAGGGGGCTCAGCCCCAGCATTTT. Full variable domain (outside the CDR3, taken from reference TRBV30 and TRBJ1-5): SQTIHQWPATLVQPVGSPLSLECTVEGTSNPNLYWYRQAAGRGLQLLFYSVGIGQISSEVPQNLSASRPQDRQFILSSKKLLLSDSGFYLCAWSLGQGAQPQHFGDGTRLSIL.

In this sample, this clone turned up once. The chain is built from TRBV7-3 and TRBJ2-5, with a possible D match to TRBD1 (5 bases). The CDR3 totals 14 residues. V dropped 2 bases and J dropped 2 bases, with 9 bases sitting between them. CDR1 SGHTA and CDR2 FQGTGA come from the germline V gene. The CDR3 reads CASSLQGTQETQYF. In DNA, the CDR3 is TGTGCCAGCAGCTTACAGGGAACGCAAGAGACCCAGTACTTC. The complete variable domain, with remaining parts taken from reference TRBV7-3 and TRBJ2-5, reads GAGVSQTPSNKVTEKGKYVELRCDPISGHTALYWYRQSLGQGPEFLIYFQGTGAADDSGLPNDRFFAVRPEGSVSTLKIQRTERGDSAVYLCASSLQGTQETQYFGPGTRLLVL.

The rearrangement links TRBV10-3 to TRBJ1-2, with TRBD1 as a possible D gene (6 bases). In germline, CDR1 is ENHRY, CDR2 SYGVKD. Between the trimmed V and J ends, which lost 6 bases and 10 bases, there was a span of 15 bases. The CDR3 totals 12 residues. The CDR3 protein is CAIRSLQGFYTF. CDR3 bases: TGTGCCATCAGGTCCCTACAGGGTTTCTACACCTTC.

This clone was found once. Here the CDR3 DNA reads TGTGCCAGCAGAACCGGGACAGACTCCGGGGAGCTGTTTTTT. Amino acid sequence: CASRTGTDSGELFF. This sequence joins TRBV2 and TRBJ2-2; 7 nucleotides line up with TRBD1. Losses at the gene ends were 6 bases for V and 6 bases for J; bases not matched to a gene: 7. This CDR3 has 14 amino acids. CDR1 and CDR2 (germline): SNHLY, FYNNEI.

This chain joins TRBV6-1 and TRBJ2-3, with 11 bases identical to TRBD2. Germline CDR1 is MNHNS and CDR2 is SASEGT. The CDR3 has 17 amino acids. With V trimmed by 0 bases and J by 7 bases, 9 bases remained unmatched. The CDR3 here is CASSEALAGGPTNTQYF. The CDR3 DNA reads as TGTGCCAGCAGTGAAGCGCTAGCGGGGGGACCAACGAATACGCAGTATTTT.

This CDR3 is CASSLSRGGADTQYF. CDR3 nucleotides: TGTGCCAGCAGCTTATCACGGGGGGGCGCAGATACGCAGTATTTT. This chain uses TRBV11-3 with TRBJ2-3; 8 positions agree with TRBD2. Germline V gives CDR1 SGHNT, CDR2 YENEEA. V lost 2 bases to trimming and J lost 4 bases; unmatched junction nucleotides: 5. This CDR3 contains 15 residues.

This clone has only one observation. The gene calls are TRBV24-1 and TRBJ2-6, with TRBD2 matching 13 bases. Trimming cost V 10 bases and J 2 bases; bases outside gene matches: 13. Looked up from germline, CDR1 is KGHDR and CDR2 is SFDVKD. The CDR3 has 19 residues. The chain's CDR3 is CATKLRTSGGGTGANVLTF. The CDR3 bases are TGTGCCACTAAATTAAGGACTAGCGGGGGCGGGACTGGGGCCAACGTCCTGACTTTC.

The chain couples TRBV7-9 to TRBJ2-1, with TRBD2 matching 13 bases. V was pared by 4 bases and J by 0 bases, with 9 bases of the junction left unmatched. This CDR3 is built from 19 residues. The germline gives CDR1 SEHNR, CDR2 FQNEAQ (reference sequence). The CDR3 bases are TGTGCCAGCAGCTCACCCCCGGGACTAGCGGGACGCTCCTACAATGAGCAGTTCTTC. Protein: CASSSPPGLAGRSYNEQFF.

The CDR3 sequence is CASSRRGADEQYF. Here the CDR3 DNA reads TGTGCCAGCAGCCGGCGGGGGGCCGACGAGCAGTACTTC. V gene TRBV11-1 combines with J gene TRBJ2-7; TRBD2 matches at 8 bases. Per germline, CDR1 SGHAT and CDR2 FQDESV (reference sequence). The junction had 5 bases not matched to a gene; V was cut back by 5 bases and J by 5 bases. The CDR3 is 13 amino acids.

The chain is built from TRBV29-1 and TRBJ1-1, with a possible D match to TRBD1 (5 bases). The CDR3 covers 11 residues. The germline V gene has CDR1 SQVTM and CDR2 ANQGSEA. V lost 5 bases and J 3 bases, leaving 7 bases between the germline ends. The CDR3 here is CSVQGYTEAFF. CDR3 DNA sequence: TGCAGCGTTCAGGGATACACTGAAGCTTTCTTT.

The chain combines TRBV27 with TRBJ1-4; D may be TRBD1 (6 bases). The CDR3 extends over 15 amino acids. V was clipped by 5 bases and J by 0 bases, with 10 bases between them. From germline, CDR1 is MNHEY and CDR2 SMNVEV (reference sequence). CDR3 region: CASSPQGATNEKLFF. Written as DNA, the CDR3 is TGTGCCAGCAGTCCACAGGGTGCAACTAATGAAAAACTGTTTTTT.

The V and J genes are TRBV7-2 and TRBJ2-7; D may be TRBD2 (6 bases). The CDR3 is 14 residues long. CDR1 SGHTA and CDR2 FQGNSA come from the germline V gene. Trimming left V 7 bases short and J 3 bases short, with 16 bases between. DNA for the CDR3: TGTGCCAGCAAACAGTCCTTGGGGGGCTACGAGCAGTACTTC. Encoded protein: CASKQSLGGYEQYF.

The J gene is TRBJ2-7, the V gene TRBV4-2; unclear D gene. Trimming shortened V by 4 bases and J by 0 bases, and 10 bases separated the two germline ends. Germline CDR1 LGHNA, CDR2 YNFKEQ. The CDR3 has 14 residues. CDR3 in amino acids: CASSLGSSSYEQYF. The CDR3 region has the DNA TGTGCCAGCAGCCTGGGCAGCAGCTCCTACGAGCAGTACTTC.

This chain joins TRBV5-6 and TRBJ2-5; D uncertain. Trimming removed 2 bases from V and 2 bases from J, with 7 bases in between. Germline V gene data show CDR1 as SGHDT and CDR2 as YYEEEE. The CDR3 length is 13 residues. The CDR3 sequence is CASSLTAQETQYF. CDR3 DNA sequence: TGTGCCAGCAGCTTAACAGCACAAGAGACCCAGTACTTC.

This clone occurred once. This chain connects TRBV7-9 to TRBJ1-5, with 8 nucleotides matching TRBD1. This CDR3 comprises 16 residues. Trimming took 5 bases from V and 0 from J; bases not matched to a gene: 6. In germline, CDR1 is SEHNR, CDR2 FQNEAQ (reference sequence). CDR3 DNA sequence: TGTGCCAGCAGCAAGGGACAGGTTGCTAGCAATCAGCCCCAGCATTTT. Its translation: CASSKGQVASNQPQHF.

The genes are TRBV7-2 and TRBJ1-4; 10 nucleotides agree with TRBD1. The CDR3 runs to 15 residues. CDR1 and CDR2 (germline): SGHTA, FQGNSA. V lost 6 bases, J lost 6 bases, and 7 bases stayed unmatched. The CDR3 region has the DNA TGTGCCAGCAGTCCTGAGACAGGGGGCTATGAAAAACTGTTTTTT. This sequence encodes CASSPETGGYEKLFF.

This rearrangement joins TRBV5-4 to TRBJ2-1; D unclear. V was clipped by 4 bases and J by 8 bases, with 13 bases between them. CDR1 and CDR2 from the germline V gene are SGHNT and YYREEE (reference sequence). The CDR3 spans 13 residues. This chain's CDR3 is CASSQGERDEQFF. In DNA, the CDR3 is TGTGCCAGCAGCCAAGGTGAACGGGATGAGCAGTTCTTC.

The chain uses TRBV9 and TRBJ2-3; 13 nucleotides line up with TRBD2. The CDR3 is 14 residues long. Germline V gene lookup returns CDR1 SGDLS and CDR2 YYNGEE. The V gene end was trimmed by 7 bases and the J gene end by 9 bases; junction bases not matched to a gene: 8. In DNA, the CDR3 is TGTGCCAGCGCTACTAGCGGGGGGGCCCTGACGCAGTATTTT. Translation gives CASATSGGALTQYF. Supplemented by reference TRBV9 and TRBJ2-3, the full variable domain reads DSGVTQTPKHLITATGQRVTLRCSPRSGDLSVYWYQQSLDQGLQFLIQYYNGEERAKGNILERFSAQQFPDLHSELNLSSLELGDSALYFCASATSGGALTQYFGPGTRLTVL.